Following are 31 T cell receptor beta chains from one sample sequenced in a study of T cell changes during pregnancy in multiple sclerosis. TCRdb's copy holds only in-frame clones and misses some; the assay was immunoSEQ multiplex PCR. The sample includes about 36,000 clones, 90% to 95% seen only once; the top ten take around 0.47%. Here the sequenced sample was CD4+ T cells from peripheral blood mononuclear cells, taken in the second trimester of pregnancy. The receptors were gathered from a female donor in good health, enrolled as a control in a pregnancy study.

V is TRBV10-3 and J is TRBJ1-6; D might be TRBD1 (6 bases). CDR1 is ENHRY and CDR2 is SYGVKD in the germline V gene. The V gene lost 2 bases and the J gene lost 9 bases, with 11 bases spanning the gap. The CDR3 runs 14 residues. The CDR3 loop is CAISETGRSSPLHF. The CDR3 region has the DNA TGTGCCATCAGTGAGACAGGGAGAAGTTCACCCCTCCACTTT.

The chain employs TRBV2 and TRBJ2-7; 8 positions agree with TRBD1. Germline CDR1 SNHLY, CDR2 FYNNEI. This CDR3 contains 13 residues. The ends lost 7 bases at V and 7 bases at J; junction bases unmatched: 9. CDR3 in DNA: TGTGCCAGCACTGGACAGGGATTGGGGGAGCAGTACTTC. This translates into CASTGQGLGEQYF.

In DNA, the CDR3 is TGTGCCAGTAGTATGAGAGGGACAGGGAGAATTGGTAGCAATCAGCCCCAGCATTTT. This translates into CASSMRGTGRIGSNQPQHF. This chain connects TRBV19 to TRBJ1-5, with 9 nucleotides matching TRBD1. Germline lookup yields CDR1 LNHDA and CDR2 SQIVND (reference sequence). There are 19 residues in the CDR3. V lost 3 bases, J lost 0 bases, and 12 bases stayed unmatched.

The chain combines TRBV4-2 with TRBJ1-2; TRBD1 matches at 8 bases. The ends lost 0 bases at V and 7 bases at J; junction bases unmatched: 4. Looked up from germline, CDR1 is LGHNA and CDR2 is YNFKEQ. CDR3 length equals 14 residues. The CDR3 nucleotides read TGTGCCAGCAGCCAAGATGACAGGGGAAGTGGCTACACCTTC. Translation gives CASSQDDRGSGYTF.

The chain has TRBV28 and TRBJ1-2, with a possible D match to TRBD1 (5 bases). CDR1 MDHEN and CDR2 SYDVKM come from the germline V gene. The CDR3 sequence is 13 residues long. Trimming pared 7 bases from V and 7 bases from J, leaving 16 bases between. CDR3 in amino acids: CASTSGPGGGYTF. Written as DNA, the CDR3 is TGTGCCAGCACCTCGGGCCCGGGGGGTGGCTACACCTTC.

In this sample, this clone turned up a few times. The CDR3: CASSQDPGSPIYF. Here the CDR3 DNA reads TGTGCCAGCAGCCAAGATCCGGGATCCCCCATATATTTT. The chain has TRBV4-2 and TRBJ1-3, with D unclear. The V gene's germline CDR1 is LGHNA and CDR2 YNFKEQ. This CDR3 contains 13 residues. Trimming took 0 bases from V and 11 from J, leaving 11 bases between them.

DNA for the CDR3: TGCGCCAGCAGCCATCCTTTCGACAGGGGGCCAGGTGGCTACACCTTC. This translates into CASSHPFDRGPGGYTF. This chain uses TRBV4-1 with TRBJ1-2, with 10 positions matching TRBD1. Germline V gives CDR1 MGHRA, CDR2 YSYEKL. V gave up 3 bases and J gave up 7 bases; unmatched junction bases: 11. This CDR3 contains 16 residues.

This clone was seen once. V and J are TRBV2 and TRBJ1-5; D gene ambiguous. This CDR3 has 15 amino acids. Germline lookup yields CDR1 SNHLY and CDR2 FYNNEI. With 1 base removed from V and 0 bases from J, the gap between germline ends came to 7 bases. The CDR3 loop is CASSEGGYSNQPQHF. CDR3 sequence (DNA): TGTGCCAGCAGTGAAGGCGGGTATAGCAATCAGCCCCAGCATTTT.

CDR3 in amino acids: CATSRSGQGAAYGYTF. CDR3 nucleotide sequence: TGTGCCACCAGCAGGAGTGGACAGGGCGCAGCCTATGGCTACACCTTC. The chain combines TRBV15 with TRBJ1-2, with TRBD1 identical over 8 bases. Losses at the gene ends were 3 bases for V and 4 bases for J; bases not matched to a gene: 10. Germline CDR1 LNHNV, CDR2 YYDKDF (reference sequence). The CDR3 length is 16 residues.

This sequence joins TRBV5-1 and TRBJ2-7, with TRBD1 as a possible D gene (6 bases). Trimming left V 1 base short and J 3 bases short, with 14 bases between. This CDR3 is built from 15 residues. CDR1 and CDR2 (germline): SGHRS, YFSETQ. The CDR3 DNA sequence: TGCGCCAGCAGCTTGTACCAGGGGCCAAACTACGAGCAGTACTTC. This codes for CASSLYQGPNYEQYF.

CDR3 residues: CASSQSIGAESSYNEQFF. The CDR3, as DNA: TGCGCCAGCAGTCAATCAATCGGAGCGGAGAGCTCCTACAATGAGCAGTTCTTC. This chain joins TRBV23-1 and TRBJ2-1; TRBD2 is a possible D gene (5 bases). TRBV23-1 is known as an ORF, though its function is uncertain. The CDR3 has 18 residues. Trimming left V 0 bases short and J 0 bases short, with 15 bases between.

DNA for the CDR3: TGTGCCATCAGTGACGGGATAAACACTGAAGCTTTCTTT. It is translated as CAISDGINTEAFF. J is TRBJ1-1 and V is TRBV10-3; no clear D. V was cut by 3 bases and J by 2 bases, with 7 bases left in between. The CDR3 spans 13 residues. Per the germline V gene, CDR1 is ENHRY and CDR2 is SYGVKD.

The rearrangement joins TRBV5-1 to TRBJ2-3; D not resolved. The germline V gene has CDR1 SGHRS and CDR2 YFSETQ. CDR3 length: 14 amino acids. The V end lost 7 bases, the J end lost 2 bases, and 14 bases lay between the germline ends. The CDR3 coding sequence is TGCGCCAGCTCCCCCGGGTTGTACACAGATACGCAGTATTTT. Encoded protein: CASSPGLYTDTQYF.

V is TRBV11-1 and J is TRBJ1-1, with TRBD1 identical over 8 bases. The CDR3 loop spans 14 amino acids. Per germline, CDR1 SGHAT and CDR2 FQDESV (reference sequence). The J segment lost 6 bases and the V segment lost 4 bases, leaving 7 bases of the junction unmatched. CDR3 DNA sequence: TGTGCCAGCAGCTCGGGACAGGTGTCCCCTGAAGCTTTCTTT. It codes for CASSSGQVSPEAFF. The whole variable domain, filled in from reference TRBV11-1 and TRBJ1-1, reads EAEVAQSPRYKITEKSQAVAFWCDPISGHATLYWYRQILGQGPELLVQFQDESVVDDSQLPKDRFSAERLKGVDSTLKIQPAELGDSAMYLCASSSGQVSPEAFFGQGTRLTVV.

V and J are TRBV15 and TRBJ2-7; 9 bases are shared with TRBD1. The V gene end was trimmed by 5 bases and the J gene end by 0 bases; junction bases not matched to a gene: 8. The germline V gene has CDR1 LNHNV and CDR2 YYDKDF (reference sequence). This CDR3 is built from 16 residues. CDR3 sequence reads: CATSPYRQGGSYEQYF. CDR3 coding DNA: TGTGCCACCAGCCCATATCGACAGGGGGGCTCCTACGAGCAGTACTTC. The full variable domain, completed using reference TRBV15 and TRBJ2-7, is DAMVIQNPRYQVTQFGKPVTLSCSQTLNHNVMYWYQQKSSQAPKLLFHYYDKDFNNEADTPDNFQSRRPNTSFCFLDIRSPGLGDTAMYLCATSPYRQGGSYEQYFGPGTRLTVT.

The chain carries TRBV5-1 and TRBJ2-1; TRBD2 matches at 11 bases. There are 16 residues in the CDR3. Germline V gene lookup returns CDR1 SGHRS and CDR2 YFSETQ. Losses at the gene ends were 0 bases for V and 4 bases for J; bases not matched to a gene: 3. For the CDR3, the DNA is TGCGCCAGCAGCTTGGGAGGGACTAGCGGATACAATGAGCAGTTCTTC. It translates to CASSLGGTSGYNEQFF.

The genes are TRBV11-1 and TRBJ2-7; D is unresolved. The CDR3 is 12 residues long. The germline CDR1 and CDR2 sequences are SGHAT and FQDESV (reference sequence). V gave up 2 bases and J gave up 5 bases, with 7 bases separating them. CDR3 in DNA: TGTGCCAGCAGCTTAACAATCCACGAGCAGTACTTC. This encodes CASSLTIHEQYF.

CDR3 region: CASSYSGRVWEQYF. Here the CDR3 DNA reads TGTGCCAGCAGTTACTCAGGCAGGGTTTGGGAGCAGTACTTC. The chain uses TRBV6-5 and TRBJ2-7; D might be TRBD1 (5 bases). V dropped 0 bases and J dropped 7 bases, with 13 bases sitting between them. The CDR3 is made up of 14 amino acids. Germline V CDR1 and CDR2: MNHEY, SVGAGI.

This clone is a singleton in its sample. The genes are TRBV4-1 and TRBJ2-1; D unresolved. V gave up 5 bases and J gave up 7 bases, with 18 bases separating them. The germline CDR1 and CDR2 sequences are MGHRA and YSYEKL. CDR3 length: 15 amino acids. CDR3 nucleotide sequence: TGCGCCAGCAGCAACCGCGCCCCCCTCGGGAATGAGCAGTTCTTC. Its translation is CASSNRAPLGNEQFF.

J is TRBJ2-7 and V is TRBV18; the D is unclear. The V end was cut by 0 bases, the J end by 2 bases, with 8 bases between. The CDR3 spans 14 residues. CDR1 and CDR2 (germline): KGHSH, LQKENI. Written as DNA, the CDR3 is TGTGCCAGCTCACCACCGAGTAATACCTACGAGCAGTACTTC. Amino acid sequence: CASSPPSNTYEQYF.

The chain uses TRBV7-2 and TRBJ2-5, with a tentative D call TRBD1 (6 bases). V was cut by 5 bases and J by 2 bases, with 15 bases left in between. The CDR3 has 15 amino acids. CDR1 is SGHTA and CDR2 is FQGNSA in the germline V gene. The CDR3 DNA reads TGTGCCAGCAGCCCGCAGGGGACCCGACAAGAGACCCAGTACTTC. It encodes CASSPQGTRQETQYF. The whole variable domain, filled in from reference TRBV7-2 and TRBJ2-5, reads GAGVSQSPSNKVTEKGKDVELRCDPISGHTALYWYRQSLGQGLEFLIYFQGNSAPDKSGLPSDRFSAERTGGSVSTLTIQRTQQEDSAVYLCASSPQGTRQETQYFGPGTRLLVL.

This clone has just one count. The genes are TRBV4-2 and TRBJ2-1; TRBD2 matches 8 bases. Germline V gives CDR1 LGHNA, CDR2 YNFKEQ. The CDR3 extends over 17 amino acids. V lost 3 bases, J lost 0 bases, and 7 bases stayed unmatched. The CDR3 protein is CASSHGGTSGSYNEQFF. The CDR3 nucleotides read TGTGCCAGCAGCCACGGTGGTACTAGCGGCTCCTACAATGAGCAGTTCTTC.

The sample holds one count of this clone. This chain joins TRBV6-5 and TRBJ2-7; D perhaps matches TRBD2 (6 bases). The ends were cut back, 5 bases at V and 5 bases at J, with 7 bases in the middle. The CDR3 is 11 amino acids. The V gene's germline CDR1 is MNHEY and CDR2 SVGAGI. CDR3 residues: CASSGGDEQYF. The CDR3 coding sequence is TGTGCCAGCAGTGGCGGGGACGAGCAGTACTTC.

The chain combines TRBV6-5 with TRBJ2-3, with 13 bases lining up with TRBD2. V shed 6 bases, J shed 7 bases, and the junction held 7 bases outside the gene matches. CDR1 is MNHEY and CDR2 is SVGAGI in the germline V gene. CDR3 length: 15 amino acids. CDR3 sequence reads: CASRPGTSGINTQYF. DNA for the CDR3: TGTGCCAGCAGACCCGGGACTAGCGGGATAAATACGCAGTATTTT.

The V call is TRBV6-4, the J call TRBJ1-6, with no clear D. This CDR3 has 14 amino acids. Trimming shortened V by 3 bases and J by 4 bases, and 7 bases separated the two germline ends. Per germline, CDR1 MRHNA and CDR2 SNTAGT. The CDR3 DNA reads as TGTGCCAGCAGTGAACGTCGGTATAATTCACCCCTCCACTTT. Translated, it gives CASSERRYNSPLHF.

The V and J genes are TRBV6-5 and TRBJ1-6; a weak D match, TRBD1 (6 bases). The CDR3 has 14 amino acids. With 5 bases removed from V and 10 bases from J, the gap between germline ends came to 15 bases. The germline V gene encodes CDR1 MNHEY and CDR2 SVGAGI. CDR3 sequence: CASSANRVGSPLHF. The CDR3 nucleotides are TGTGCCAGCAGTGCAAACAGGGTGGGATCACCCCTCCACTTT.

The chain couples TRBV6-5 to TRBJ1-6, with 8 bases aligning to TRBD1. Germline V lookup: CDR1 MNHEY, CDR2 SVGAGI. The trim removed 8 bases at V and 6 bases at J, leaving 3 bases unmatched. This CDR3 has 13 residues. Here the CDR3 DNA reads TGTGCCAGCGCGGGACAGGTTAATTCACCCCTCCACTTT. Protein: CASAGQVNSPLHF.

As to this clone: Additional DNA sequences in this sample encode the identical CDR3. The chain is built from TRBV11-2 and TRBJ2-2; TRBD1 might be the D (5 bases). CDR3 length: 14 amino acids. Germline V gives CDR1 SGHAT, CDR2 FQNNGV. V lost 0 bases, J lost 5 bases, and 7 bases lay in between. The CDR3 nucleotides read TGTGCCAGCAGCTTAGAGCCAGGGACCGGGGAGCTGTTTTTT. Encoded protein: CASSLEPGTGELFF.

The CDR3 coding sequence is TGTGCCAGCAGTGGGACAGGGTATGAGCAGTTCTTC. Translation: CASSGTGYEQFF. The V call is TRBV6-1, the J call TRBJ2-1, with 8 nucleotides matching TRBD1. The V and J ends lost 4 bases and 8 bases, in that order; junction bases with no gene match: 1. Germline V gene lookup returns CDR1 MNHNS and CDR2 SASEGT. The CDR3 length is 12 residues.

The V gene is TRBV7-2, the J gene TRBJ2-7, with 9 nucleotides matching TRBD2. V was pared by 7 bases and J by 0 bases, with 4 bases of the junction left unmatched. Germline CDR1 reads SGHTA; CDR2 reads FQGNSA. The CDR3 has 14 residues. CDR3 DNA: TGTGCCAGCAATCCTAGCGGGATCTCCTACGAGCAGTACTTC. Its protein product is CASNPSGISYEQYF. The full variable domain, rest sourced from reference TRBV7-2 and TRBJ2-7, is GAGVSQSPSNKVTEKGKDVELRCDPISGHTALYWYRQSLGQGLEFLIYFQGNSAPDKSGLPSDRFSAERTGGSVSTLTIQRTQQEDSAVYLCASNPSGISYEQYFGPGTRLTVT.

The chain carries TRBV27 and TRBJ2-1; 7 positions match TRBD1. Germline CDR1 and CDR2: MNHEY and SMNVEV (reference sequence). The V and J ends lost 6 bases and 0 bases, in that order; junction bases with no gene match: 5. This CDR3 comprises 15 residues. The CDR3 DNA is TGTGCCAGCAGCTTGACAGGGTCCTCCTACAATGAGCAGTTCTTC. Protein sequence: CASSLTGSSYNEQFF.